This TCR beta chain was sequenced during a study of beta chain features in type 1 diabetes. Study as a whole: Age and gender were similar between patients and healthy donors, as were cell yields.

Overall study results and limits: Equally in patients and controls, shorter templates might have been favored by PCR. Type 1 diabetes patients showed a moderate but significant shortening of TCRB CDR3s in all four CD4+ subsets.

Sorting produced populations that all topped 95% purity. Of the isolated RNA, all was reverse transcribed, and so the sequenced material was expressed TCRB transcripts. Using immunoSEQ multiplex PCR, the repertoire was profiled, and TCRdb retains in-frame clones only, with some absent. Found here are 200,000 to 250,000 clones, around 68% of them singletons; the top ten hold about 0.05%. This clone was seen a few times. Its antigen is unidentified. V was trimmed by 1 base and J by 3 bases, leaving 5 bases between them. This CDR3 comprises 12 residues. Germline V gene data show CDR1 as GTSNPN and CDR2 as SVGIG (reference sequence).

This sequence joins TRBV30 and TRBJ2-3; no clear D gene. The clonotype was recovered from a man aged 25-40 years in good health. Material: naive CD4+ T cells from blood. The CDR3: CAWSGVTDTQYF. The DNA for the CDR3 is TGTGCCTGGAGTGGAGTTACAGATACGCAGTATTTT.